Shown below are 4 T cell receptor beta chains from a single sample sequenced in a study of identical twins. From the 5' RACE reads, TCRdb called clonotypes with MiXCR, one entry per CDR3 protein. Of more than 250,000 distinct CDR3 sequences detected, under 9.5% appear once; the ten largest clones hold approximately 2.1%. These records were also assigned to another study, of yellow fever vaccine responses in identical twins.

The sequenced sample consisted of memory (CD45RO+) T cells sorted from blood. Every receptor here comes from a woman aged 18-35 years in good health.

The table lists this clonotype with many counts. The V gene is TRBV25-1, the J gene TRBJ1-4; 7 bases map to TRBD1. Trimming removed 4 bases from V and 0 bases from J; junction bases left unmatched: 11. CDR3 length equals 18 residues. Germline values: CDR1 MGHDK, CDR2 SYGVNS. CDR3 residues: CASSAIRDRASTNEKLFF. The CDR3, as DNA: TGTGCCAGCAGTGCGATCCGGGACAGAGCTTCAACTAATGAAAAACTGTTTTTT.

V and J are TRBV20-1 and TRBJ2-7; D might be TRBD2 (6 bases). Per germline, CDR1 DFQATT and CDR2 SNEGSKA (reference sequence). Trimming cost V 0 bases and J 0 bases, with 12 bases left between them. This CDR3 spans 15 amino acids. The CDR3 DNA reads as TGCAGTGCTAGAGAGGCGGGGCACAACTCCTACGAGCAGTACGTC. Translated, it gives CSAREAGHNSYEQYV.

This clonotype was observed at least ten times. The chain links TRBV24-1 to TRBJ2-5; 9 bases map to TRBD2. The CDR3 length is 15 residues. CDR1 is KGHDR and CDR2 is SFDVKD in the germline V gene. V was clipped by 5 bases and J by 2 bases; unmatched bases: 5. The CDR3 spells CATSAAGGGQETQYF. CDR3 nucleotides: TGTGCCACCAGTGCCGCGGGAGGGGGACAAGAGACCCAGTACTTC.

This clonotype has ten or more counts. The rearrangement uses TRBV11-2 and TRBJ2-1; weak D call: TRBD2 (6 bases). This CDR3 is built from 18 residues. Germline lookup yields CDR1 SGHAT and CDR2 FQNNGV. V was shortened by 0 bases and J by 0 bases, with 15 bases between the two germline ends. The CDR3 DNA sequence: TGTGCCAGCAGCTTAGATTGGTCGGGCGGGGTCTCCTACAATGAGCAGTTCTTC. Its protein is CASSLDWSGGVSYNEQFF.